This TCR beta chain was sequenced for a study of OX40 agonist ivuxolimab in advanced cancers. Looking at the study overall: Patients got intravenous ivuxolimab at 0.01 to 10 mg/kg every 2 weeks. Age averaged roughly 60 years (range about 23 to 85), and about 86% were male.

The CDR3 covers 14 residues. Germline V CDR1 and CDR2: SGHDT, YYEEEE. The V and J ends lost 8 bases and 4 bases, in that order; junction bases with no gene match: 9. Study results and caveats: Expanded clones were, on average, more numerous in CD8+ T cells than in CD4+.

At baseline, cycle 4 day 1, and cycle 7 day 1, blood was sampled. Sequencing was performed with immunoSEQ multiplex PCR; in TCRdb, only in-frame clones are kept and a portion is missing. The repertoire holds about 69,000 clones, with about three quarters as singletons. On this clone itself: As yet, its antigen is unknown.

Sequencing used CD4+ or CD8+ T cells sorted from blood, obtained in a trial of the OX40 agonist ivuxolimab. The chain joins TRBV5-6 to TRBJ1-2, with 9 bases that match TRBD1. This clonotype was obtained from an adult with an advanced solid tumor such as melanoma, head and neck, liver or kidney cancer. CDR3 residues: CASKTGGAGYGYTF. The CDR3 nucleotides read TGTGCCAGTAAAACAGGGGGCGCGGGCTATGGCTACACCTTC.